A selection of T cell receptor beta chains follows, all from one sample in a study of blood T cell repertoires in COVID-19. Clones were sequenced by immunoSEQ multiplex PCR, and TCRdb holds only the in-frame ones, with some missing. The sample records some 49,000 clones, 65% to 90% being singletons. The sample taken for sequencing was peripheral blood. The receptor set was obtained from a woman in her sixties or seventies with acute or convalescent COVID-19. Both conserved end residues are part of each CDR3. A D gene is named only where the DNA matches it firmly. Clone size is shown for a subset of rows, as once, few, many or a class of expanded clone.

-,TRBJ1-5,TRBV5-8,TRBD1,CASSPLMDRGNQPQHF,TGTGCCAGCAGCCCCTTGATGGACAGGGGCAATCAGCCCCAGCATTTT
-,TRBJ1-2,TRBV19,TRBD1,CASSTPGSLQGHLSNYGYTF,TGTGCCAGTAGTACCCCAGGCTCCCTACAGGGGCACTTATCAAACTATGGCTACACCTTC
-,TRBJ1-1,TRBV7-2,-,CASSLASGYEAFF,TGTGCCAGCAGCTTAGCGTCAGGTTATGAAGCTTTCTTT
-,TRBJ1-4,TRBV5-1,-,CASSDGQTDKLFF,TGCGCCAGCAGTGATGGACAGACCGACAAACTGTTTTTT
-,TRBJ1-4,TRBV7-2,-,CASSKGVGVGEKLFF,TGTGCCAGCAGCAAGGGAGTCGGGGTGGGTGAAAAACTGTTTTTT
-,TRBJ2-1,TRBV2,TRBD2,CASSERGASGIGNEQFF,TGTGCCAGCAGTGAAAGAGGGGCTAGCGGGATAGGTAATGAGCAGTTCTTC
few,TRBJ2-5,TRBV5-1,TRBD2,CASSFPIGAGGQETQYF,TGCGCCAGCAGCTTCCCAATTGGTGCGGGGGGCCAAGAGACCCAGTACTTC
-,TRBJ2-6,TRBV2,TRBD1,CASPGQGTGANVLTF,TGTGCCAGTCCGGGACAGGGAACTGGGGCCAACGTCCTGACTTTC
once,TRBJ1-2,TRBV4-1,-,CASSQEVGPYGYTF,TGCGCCAGCAGCCAAGAAGTCGGTCCCTATGGCTACACCTTC
-,TRBJ1-2,TRBV15,TRBD1,CATSRDLTGGDYGYTF,TGTGCCACCAGCAGAGATTTAACAGGGGGAGACTATGGCTACACCTTC
-,TRBJ2-7,TRBV3-1/TRBV3-2,TRBD2,CASSQGGSSGLRSYEQYF,TGTGCCAGCAGCCAGGGTGGGTCTAGCGGACTCAGATCCTACGAGCAGTACTTC
-,TRBJ1-5,TRBV27,TRBD1,CASSKTGIRSNQPQHF,TGTGCCAGCAGTAAGACAGGGATCCGTAGCAATCAGCCCCAGCATTTT
-,TRBJ1-2,TRBV18,TRBD1,CASSSGTGGYTF,TGTGCCAGCTCATCTGGGACAGGTGGCTACACCTTC
-,TRBJ2-6,TRBV10-3,TRBD1,CAIMGQAAFGANVLTF,TGTGCCATCATGGGACAGGCAGCCTTCGGTGCCAACGTCCTGACTTTC
-,TRBJ1-4,TRBV2,TRBD1,CASSDLGGNPWSDEKLFF,TGTGCCAGCAGTGATTTAGGGGGCAACCCCTGGAGTGATGAAAAACTGTTTTTT
-,TRBJ2-3,TRBV15,TRBD2,CATSRGREGSQYF,TGTGCCACCAGCAGGGGACGGGAGGGATCGCAGTATTTT
-,TRBJ2-3,TRBV5-4,-,CATRPGTSTDTQYF,TGTGCCACCCGTCCAGGTACTAGCACAGATACGCAGTATTTT
-,TRBJ2-1,TRBV27,-,CASSPGPWVAESDEQFF,TGTGCCAGCAGTCCGGGCCCATGGGTAGCGGAAAGTGATGAGCAGTTCTTC
few,TRBJ1-1,TRBV28,TRBD1,CASSLRTWDSNLNTEAFF,TGTGCCAGCAGTTTGCGGACCTGGGACAGCAACCTGAACACTGAAGCTTTCTTT
-,TRBJ2-7,TRBV5-4,TRBD2,CASSLYFGERESGQYF,TGTGCCAGCAGCTTGTATTTCGGCGAGCGGGAGTCGGGGCAGTACTTC
-,TRBJ1-1,TRBV19,TRBD1,CASILDPDRVGEAFF,TGTGCCAGTATTCTGGACCCGGACAGGGTCGGTGAAGCTTTCTTT
-,TRBJ1-5,TRBV6-1,-,CASSEQENQPQHF,TGTGCCAGCAGTGAACAGGAAAATCAGCCCCAGCATTTT
-,TRBJ2-2,TRBV5-4,-,CASSGRGQNTGELFF,TGTGCCAGCAGCGGAAGAGGACAGAACACCGGGGAGCTGTTTTTT
-,TRBJ1-5,TRBV10-3,TRBD1,CAISGTGYSNQPQHF,TGTGCCATTTCCGGGACAGGATATAGCAATCAGCCCCAGCATTTT
-,TRBJ1-2,TRBV7-3,-,CASSLNGLLNGYTF,TGTGCCAGCAGCTTAAATGGACTTTTGAATGGCTACACCTTC
-,TRBJ2-7,TRBV2,TRBD2,CASSQQRTGLAYTYEQYF,TGTGCCAGCAGCCAACAAAGGACCGGACTAGCGTATACCTACGAGCAGTACTTC